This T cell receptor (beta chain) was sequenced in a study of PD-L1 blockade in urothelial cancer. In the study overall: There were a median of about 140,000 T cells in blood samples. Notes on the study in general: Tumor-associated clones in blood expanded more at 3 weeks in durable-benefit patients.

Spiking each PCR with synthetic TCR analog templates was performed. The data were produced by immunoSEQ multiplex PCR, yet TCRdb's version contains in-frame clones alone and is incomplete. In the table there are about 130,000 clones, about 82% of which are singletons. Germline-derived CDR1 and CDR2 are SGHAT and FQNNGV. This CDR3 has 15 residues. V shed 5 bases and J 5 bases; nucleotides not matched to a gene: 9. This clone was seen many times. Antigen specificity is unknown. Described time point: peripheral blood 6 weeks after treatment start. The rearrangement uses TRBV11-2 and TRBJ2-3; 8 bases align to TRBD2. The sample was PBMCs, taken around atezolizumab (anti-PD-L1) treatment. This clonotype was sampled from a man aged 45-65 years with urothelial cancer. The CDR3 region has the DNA TGTGCCAGCAGCCGCCTTAGCGGGACGGGAGATACGCAGTATTTT. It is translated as CASSRLSGTGDTQYF.